Sequencing of this TCR beta chain was carried out in a study of blood T cell repertoires in COVID-19. In its sample, this clone was seen a few times. With 2 bases removed from V and 4 bases from J, the gap between germline ends came to 7 bases. This CDR3 is built from 13 residues. The germline gives CDR1 MNHEY, CDR2 SVGEGT. As handled by the study authors: It was from reference gene primer amplification that nucleated cell counts were estimated. Data came from immunoSEQ multiplex PCR; TCRdb stores just in-frame clones and leaves some out. D and trimming were read from the DNA, whereas the V and J calls and clone size are those reported in that table. Of about 130,000 clones in the sample, approximately 80% are singletons; the top ten hold around 1.9%.

Input material: peripheral blood. The receptor comes from a man between 65 and 80 years old with acute or convalescent COVID-19. The chain joins TRBV6-2 or TRBV6-3 to TRBJ2-3; no clear D gene. The CDR3 DNA reads TGTGCCAGCAGTTACCGGGTGGCAGATACGCAGTATTTT. Protein: CASSYRVADTQYF.